This is a list of T cell receptor beta chains from one sample in a study of blood T cells in healthy people across ages. TCRdb re-derived calls from the 5' RACE reads in MiXCR, one entry per CDR3 protein. The table lists nearly 1 million distinct CDR3 sequences, roughly 51% of them singletons. The specimen sequenced was blood. The origin of the receptors is a woman aged 60 to 75 in good health. The CDR3 runs from the conserved cysteine through the conserved F or W.

v_call: TRBV6-2/TRBV6-3; cdr3_length: 14; j_call: TRBJ2-5; cdr3_aa: CASSYGTSAKVQYF
v_call: TRBV7-3; cdr3_length: 16; j_call: TRBJ2-3; cdr3_aa: CASSLRLAGTPDTQYF
v_call: TRBV6-6; cdr3_length: 12; j_call: -; cdr3_aa: CASSHQRETQYF
v_call: TRBV29-1; cdr3_length: 12; j_call: TRBJ1-1; cdr3_aa: CSALTVDTEAFF
v_call: TRBV11-2; cdr3_length: 16; j_call: TRBJ2-5; cdr3_aa: CASSKLAGVALNEPYF
v_call: TRBV9; cdr3_length: 15; j_call: TRBJ1-1; cdr3_aa: CASSVEGQPNTEAFF
v_call: TRBV6-1; cdr3_length: 12; j_call: TRBJ2-2; cdr3_aa: CAGQREFGELFF
v_call: TRBV3-1; cdr3_length: 15; j_call: TRBJ2-1; cdr3_aa: CASSPQLTGNNEQFF
v_call: TRBV12-3/TRBV12-4; cdr3_length: 16; j_call: TRBJ1-4; cdr3_aa: CASSPRQGATNEKLFF
v_call: TRBV7-2; cdr3_length: 14; j_call: TRBJ2-7; cdr3_aa: CASSLRPSSYEQYF
v_call: TRBV12-3/TRBV12-4; cdr3_length: 14; j_call: TRBJ2-3; cdr3_aa: CANSSTYLTDTQYF
v_call: TRBV30; cdr3_length: 14; j_call: TRBJ1-1; cdr3_aa: CAWSAERATTEAFF
v_call: TRBV12-3/TRBV12-4; cdr3_length: 17; j_call: TRBJ2-5; cdr3_aa: CASSQTGRGSGFETQYF
v_call: TRBV9; cdr3_length: 15; j_call: TRBJ1-4; cdr3_aa: CASTSSGAPEEKLFF
v_call: TRBV3-1; cdr3_length: 13; j_call: TRBJ2-1; cdr3_aa: CASSKDRGYEQFF
v_call: TRBV5-1; cdr3_length: 16; j_call: TRBJ2-1; cdr3_aa: CASTKTSGSSYNGQFF
v_call: TRBV27; cdr3_length: 12; j_call: TRBJ1-2; cdr3_aa: CASSDRGRGYTF